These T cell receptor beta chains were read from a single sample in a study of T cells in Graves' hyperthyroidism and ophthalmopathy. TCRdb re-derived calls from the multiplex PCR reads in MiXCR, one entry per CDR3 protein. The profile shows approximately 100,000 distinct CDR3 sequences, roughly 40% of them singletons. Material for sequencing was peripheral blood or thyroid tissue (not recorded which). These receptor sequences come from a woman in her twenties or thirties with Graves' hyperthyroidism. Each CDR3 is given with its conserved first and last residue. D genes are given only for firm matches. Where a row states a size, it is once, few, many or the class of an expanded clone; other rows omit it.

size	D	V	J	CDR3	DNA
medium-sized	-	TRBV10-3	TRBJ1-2	CAIRDRLRANYGYTF	TGTGCCATCAGGGACAGACTTAGAGCTAACTATGGCTACACCTTC
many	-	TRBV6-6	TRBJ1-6	CASTYRAGDSPLHF	TGTGCCAGCACGTACAGGGCCGGGGATTCACCCCTCCACTTT
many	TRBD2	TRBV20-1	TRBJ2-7	CSARGRTSFYEQYF	TGCAGTGCTAGGGGCCGGACTAGCTTCTACGAGCAGTACTTC
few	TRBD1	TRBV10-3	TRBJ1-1	CAIIPGQGNTEAFF	TGTGCCATCATCCCGGGACAGGGAAACACTGAAGCTTTCTTT
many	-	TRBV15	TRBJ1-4	CATNQRRGEKLFF	TGTGCCACGAACCAGCGGAGGGGGGAAAAACTGTTTTTT
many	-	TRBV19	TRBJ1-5	CASSIGSAGHQPQHF	TGTGCCAGTAGTATCGGGTCGGCCGGGCATCAGCCCCAGCATTTT
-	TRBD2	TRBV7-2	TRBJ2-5	CASRLGTSGTLRETQYF	TGTGCCAGCAGATTGGGGACTAGCGGGACCCTCCGAGAGACCCAGTACTTC
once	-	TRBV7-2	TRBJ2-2	CASGKGPGELFF	TGTGCCAGCGGAAAGGGTCCAGGGGAGCTGTTTTTT
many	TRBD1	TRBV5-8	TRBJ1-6	CASSFGQGWEPLHF	TGTGCCAGCAGCTTCGGACAGGGTTGGGAACCCCTCCACTTT
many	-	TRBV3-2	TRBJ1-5	CASSQGGNQPQHF	TGTGCCAGCAGCCAAGGGGGCAATCAGCCCCAGCATTTT
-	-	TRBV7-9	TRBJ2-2	CASSLVAGDTGELFF	TGTGCCAGCAGCTTAGTGGCAGGGGACACCGGGGAGCTGTTTTTT
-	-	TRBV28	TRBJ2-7	CASSSLGGGPYEQYF	TGTGCCAGCAGTTCCCTAGGGGGAGGGCCGTACGAGCAGTACTTC
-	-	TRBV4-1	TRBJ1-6	CASSRRTEDSPLHF	TGCGCCAGCAGTCGACGGACAGAAGATTCACCCCTCCACTTT
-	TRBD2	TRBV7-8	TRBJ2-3	CASSPRGGARTDTQYF	TGTGCCAGCAGCCCTCGGGGGGGGGCTCGCACAGATACGCAGTATTTT
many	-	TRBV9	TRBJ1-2	CASSEGGPEDYTF	TGTGCCAGCAGCGAGGGAGGGCCTGAGGACTACACCTTC
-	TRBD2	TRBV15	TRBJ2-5	CATSSGLAGQETQYF	TGTGCCACCAGCAGCGGACTAGCGGGCCAAGAGACCCAGTACTTC
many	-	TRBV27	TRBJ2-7	CASSGDAAYEQYF	TGTGCCAGCAGTGGGGACGCCGCCTACGAGCAGTACTTC
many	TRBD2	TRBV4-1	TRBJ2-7	CASSQGGLAGGYEQYF	TGCGCCAGCAGCCAGGGAGGACTAGCGGGAGGGTACGAGCAGTACTTC
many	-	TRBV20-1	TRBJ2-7	CSARGGVSEQYF	TGCAGTGCTAGAGGGGGAGTATCCGAGCAGTACTTC
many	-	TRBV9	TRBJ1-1	CASSGRDGSVGAEAFF	TGTGCCAGCAGCGGCCGGGACGGCTCTGTGGGGGCTGAAGCTTTCTTT
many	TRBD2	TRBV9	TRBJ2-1	CASSPQGLAGDNEQFF	TGTGCCAGCAGCCCTCAGGGGCTAGCGGGAGACAATGAGCAGTTCTTC
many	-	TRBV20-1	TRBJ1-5	CSARDGGTGGNQPQHF	TGCAGTGCTAGAGATGGGGGGACGGGGGGGAATCAGCCCCAGCATTTT
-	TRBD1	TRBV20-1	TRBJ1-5	CSARDPRTGEGSNQPQHF	TGCAGTGCTAGAGATCCTCGGACAGGGGAGGGGAGCAATCAGCCCCAGCATTTT
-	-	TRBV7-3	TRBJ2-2	CASSVDGVRREWELFF	TGTGCCAGCAGCGTCGACGGGGTGCGGCGGGAATGGGAGCTGTTTTTT
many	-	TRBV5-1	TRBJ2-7	CASSLGGRQDEQYF	TGCGCCAGCAGCTTGGGGGGACGGCAGGACGAGCAGTACTTC
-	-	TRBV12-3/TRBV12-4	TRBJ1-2	CASSTRDGNYGDTF	TGTGCCAGCAGCACTCGGGACGGAAACTATGGCGACACCTTC
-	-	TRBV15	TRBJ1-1	CATSSTDPKTEAFF	TGTGCCACCAGCAGCACGGACCCCAAAACTGAAGCTTTCTTT
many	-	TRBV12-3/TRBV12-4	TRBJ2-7	CASSRTGTYEQYF	TGTGCCAGCAGTCGGACTGGAACCTACGAGCAGTACTTC
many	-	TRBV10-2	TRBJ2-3	CASSSLDTQYF	TGCGCCAGCAGTAGCTTAGATACGCAGTATTTT
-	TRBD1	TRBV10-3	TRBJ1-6	CAIRTGEDSPLHF	TGTGCCATCAGAACAGGGGAGGATTCACCCCTCCACTTT
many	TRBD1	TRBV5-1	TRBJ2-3	CASSLVGQGTDTQYF	TGCGCCAGCAGCTTGGTGGGACAGGGCACAGATACGCAGTATTTT
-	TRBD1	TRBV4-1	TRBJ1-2	CASSPTGGADGYTF	TGCGCCAGCAGCCCGACAGGGGGCGCGGATGGCTACACCTTC
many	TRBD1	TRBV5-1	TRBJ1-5	CASSPGDDREQPQHF	TGCGCCAGCAGCCCGGGGGATGACAGGGAGCAGCCCCAGCATTTT
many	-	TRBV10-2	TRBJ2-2	CASTENTGELFF	TGCGCCAGCACGGAGAACACCGGGGAGCTGTTTTTT
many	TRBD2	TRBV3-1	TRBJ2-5	CASSQDRLAGGETQYF	TGTGCCAGCAGCCAAGATCGTTTAGCGGGAGGAGAGACCCAGTACTTC
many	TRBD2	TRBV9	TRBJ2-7	CASSVAGGGEGYEQYF	TGTGCCAGCAGCGTAGCGGGAGGGGGTGAAGGCTACGAGCAGTACTTC
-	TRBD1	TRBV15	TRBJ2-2	CATSTGTGAGELFF	TGTGCCACCAGTACCGGGACAGGGGCCGGGGAGCTGTTTTTT
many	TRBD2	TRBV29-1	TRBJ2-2	CSVDLGGRQTGELFF	TGCAGCGTTGATCTGGGCGGGAGGCAAACCGGGGAGCTGTTTTTT
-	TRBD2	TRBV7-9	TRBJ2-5	CASSLAGTSAFQETQYF	TGTGCCAGCAGCTTAGCCGGGACTAGCGCATTCCAAGAGACCCAGTACTTC
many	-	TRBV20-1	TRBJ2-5	CSAGLSFPSRETQYF	TGCAGTGCGGGACTGTCGTTCCCTTCCCGGGAGACCCAGTACTTC
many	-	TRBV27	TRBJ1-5	CASSLSRAGGNSNQPQHF	TGTGCCAGCAGTTTATCGAGGGCGGGGGGAAATAGCAATCAGCCCCAGCATTTT
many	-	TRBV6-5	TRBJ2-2	CASSHHTGQVNTGELFF	TGTGCCAGCAGCCACCATACAGGGCAGGTCAACACCGGGGAGCTGTTTTTT
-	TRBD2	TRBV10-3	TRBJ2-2	CAVNDSGRAAGELFF	TGTGCCGTCAATGATAGCGGGAGGGCCGCCGGGGAGCTGTTTTTT
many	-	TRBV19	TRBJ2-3	CASSTRAGGGTDTQYF	TGTGCCAGTAGTACCAGGGCGGGCGGAGGCACAGATACGCAGTATTTT
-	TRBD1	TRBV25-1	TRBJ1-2	CAGDRVYGYTF	TGTGCAGGGGACAGGGTCTATGGCTACACCTTC
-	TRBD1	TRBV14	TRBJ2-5	CASSQDSGTGGAWETQYF	TGTGCCAGCAGCCAAGATTCCGGGACAGGGGGCGCCTGGGAGACCCAGTACTTC
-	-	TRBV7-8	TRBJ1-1	CASSWGSGTRGYKSEAFF	TGTGCCAGCAGTTGGGGATCCGGGACCCGAGGGTACAAGAGCGAAGCTTTCTTT
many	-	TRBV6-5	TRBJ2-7	CASSTGQERANF	TGTGCCAGCAGTACGGGGCAGGAAAGGGCTAACTTC
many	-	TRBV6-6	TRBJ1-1	CATFPRPTEAFF	TGTGCCACCTTTCCGAGACCCACTGAAGCTTTCTTT
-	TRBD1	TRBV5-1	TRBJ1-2	CASSSGTDGNTF	TGCGCCAGCAGCTCGGGGACAGATGGGAACACCTTC
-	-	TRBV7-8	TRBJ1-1	CASSSGLGQGTEAFF	TGTGCCAGCAGCTCCGGGCTAGGGCAGGGTACTGAAGCTTTCTTT